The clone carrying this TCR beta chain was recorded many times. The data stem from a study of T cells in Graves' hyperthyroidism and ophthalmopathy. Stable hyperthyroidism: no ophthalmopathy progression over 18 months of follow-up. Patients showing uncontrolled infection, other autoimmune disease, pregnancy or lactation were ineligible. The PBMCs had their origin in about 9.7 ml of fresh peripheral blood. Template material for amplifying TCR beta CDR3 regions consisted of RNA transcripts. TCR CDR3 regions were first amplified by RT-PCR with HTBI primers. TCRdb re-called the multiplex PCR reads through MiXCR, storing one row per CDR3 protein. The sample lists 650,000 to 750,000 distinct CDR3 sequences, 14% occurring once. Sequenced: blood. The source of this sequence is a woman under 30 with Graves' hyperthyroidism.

The CDR3 here is CASSRGSGTETQYF. In DNA, the CDR3 is TGTGCCAGCAGTCGAGGTAGCGGGACGGAGACCCAGTACTTC. The chain recombines TRBV2 with TRBJ2-5, with 8 bases aligning to TRBD2. Germline V lookup: CDR1 SNHLY, CDR2 FYNNEI. CDR3 length: 14 amino acids. The junction had 7 bases not matched to a gene; V was cut back by 5 bases and J by 5 bases.